This TCR beta chain was recorded in a study of spatial heterogeneity in lung cancer. Stated time point: sample taken at primary tumor resection. The length of the CDR3 is 14 residues. Looked up from germline, CDR1 is DFQATT and CDR2 is SNEGSKA (reference sequence). The germline V and J ends were trimmed by 3 bases and 0 bases, with 9 bases remaining between them. This clonotype came up many times. MiXCR, applied by TCRdb to the 5' RACE reads, yields one record per CDR3 protein. The table shows 3,000 to 4,000 distinct CDR3 sequences, with approximately 2.7% occurring only once. The source is a female donor with early-stage non-small cell lung cancer. The rearrangement uses TRBV20-1 and TRBJ2-1; D call uncertain. The sample in question was normal lung tissue next to the tumor, obtained at surgery. CDR3 loop: CSARSYRSYNEQFF. The CDR3 DNA reads as TGCAGTGCTAGGTCTTATCGCTCCTACAATGAGCAGTTCTTC.